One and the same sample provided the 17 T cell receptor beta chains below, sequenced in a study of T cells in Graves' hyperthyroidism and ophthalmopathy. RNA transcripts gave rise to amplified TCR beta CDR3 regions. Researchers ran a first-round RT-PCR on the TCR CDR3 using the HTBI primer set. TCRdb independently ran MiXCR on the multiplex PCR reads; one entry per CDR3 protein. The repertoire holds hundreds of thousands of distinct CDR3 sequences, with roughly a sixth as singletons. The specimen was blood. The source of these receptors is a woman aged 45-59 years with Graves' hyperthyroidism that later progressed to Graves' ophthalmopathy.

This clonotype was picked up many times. The CDR3 loop reads CASSPAWEGEAFF. In DNA form, the CDR3 reads TGCGCCAGCAGCCCCGCGTGGGAGGGGGAAGCTTTCTTT. J is TRBJ1-1 and V is TRBV5-1; perhaps TRBD1 as D (5 bases). V was pared by 4 bases and J by 8 bases, with 15 bases between. CDR1 and CDR2 from the germline V gene are SGHRS and YFSETQ. The CDR3 has 13 amino acids.

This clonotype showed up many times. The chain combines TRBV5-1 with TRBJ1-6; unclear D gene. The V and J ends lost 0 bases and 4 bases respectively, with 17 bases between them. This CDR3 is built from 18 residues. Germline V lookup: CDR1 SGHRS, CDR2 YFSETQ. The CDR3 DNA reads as TGCGCCAGCAGCTTGGCCCCCCGGACGGTTTCGTATAATTCACCCCTCCACTTT. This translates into CASSLAPRTVSYNSPLHF.

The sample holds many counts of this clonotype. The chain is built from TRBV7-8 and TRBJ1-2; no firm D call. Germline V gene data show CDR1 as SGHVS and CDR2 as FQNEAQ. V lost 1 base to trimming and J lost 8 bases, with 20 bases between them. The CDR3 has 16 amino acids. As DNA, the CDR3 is TGTGCCAGCAGCTTAGAGACCGGCAGGTTCCCGACGGGCTACACCTTC. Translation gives CASSLETGRFPTGYTF.

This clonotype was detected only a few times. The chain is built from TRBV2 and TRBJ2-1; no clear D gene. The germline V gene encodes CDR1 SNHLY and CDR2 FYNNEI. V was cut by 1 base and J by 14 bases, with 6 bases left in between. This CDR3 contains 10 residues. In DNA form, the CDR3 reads TGTGCCAGCAGTGAAGGGACGGAGTTCTTC. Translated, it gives CASSEGTEFF.

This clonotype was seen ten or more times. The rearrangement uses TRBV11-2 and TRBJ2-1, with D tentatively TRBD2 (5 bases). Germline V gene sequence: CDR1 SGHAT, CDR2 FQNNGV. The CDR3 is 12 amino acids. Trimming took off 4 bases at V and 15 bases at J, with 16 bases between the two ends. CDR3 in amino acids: CASSSVRASGFF. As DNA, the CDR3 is TGTGCCAGCAGCTCTGTGAGGGCGTCAGGGTTCTTC. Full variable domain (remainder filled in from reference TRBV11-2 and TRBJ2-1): EAGVAQSPRYKIIEKRQSVAFWCNPISGHATLYWYQQILGQGPKLLIQFQNNGVVDDSQLPKDRFSAERLKGVDSTLKIQPAKLEDSAVYLCASSSVRASGFFGPGTRLTVL.

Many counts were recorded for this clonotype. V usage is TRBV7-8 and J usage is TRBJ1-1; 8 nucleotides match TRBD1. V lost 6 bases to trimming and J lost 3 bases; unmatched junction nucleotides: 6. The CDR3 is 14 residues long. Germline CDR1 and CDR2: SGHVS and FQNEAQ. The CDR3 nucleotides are TGTGCCAGCAGGATAGGACAGGGTTACACTGAAGCTTTCTTT. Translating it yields CASRIGQGYTEAFF.

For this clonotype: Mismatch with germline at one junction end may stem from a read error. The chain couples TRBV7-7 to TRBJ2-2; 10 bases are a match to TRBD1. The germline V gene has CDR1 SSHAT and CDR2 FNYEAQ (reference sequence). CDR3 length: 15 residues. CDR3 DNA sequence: TGTGCTAGCAGCTTGGGACAGGGGCCCACCGGGGAGCTGTTTTTT. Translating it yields CASSLGQGPTGELFF.

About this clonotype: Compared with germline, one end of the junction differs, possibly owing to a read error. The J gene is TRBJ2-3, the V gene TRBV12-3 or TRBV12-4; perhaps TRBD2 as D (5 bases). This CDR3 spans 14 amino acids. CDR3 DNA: TGTGCCGGCAGTTTAGCGCGAAGGGTGAATACGCAGTATTTT. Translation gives CAGSLARRVNTQYF.

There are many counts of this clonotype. The CDR3 nucleotides read TGTGCCAGCAGCCAAGGATGGGACAGGGGGATGAACACTGAAGCTTTCTTT. It encodes CASSQGWDRGMNTEAFF. J is TRBJ1-1 and V is TRBV3-1, with 11 bases matching TRBD1. From germline, CDR1 is LGHDT and CDR2 YNNKEL (reference sequence). V gave up 1 base and J gave up 0 bases; unmatched junction bases: 4. This CDR3 region has 17 residues.

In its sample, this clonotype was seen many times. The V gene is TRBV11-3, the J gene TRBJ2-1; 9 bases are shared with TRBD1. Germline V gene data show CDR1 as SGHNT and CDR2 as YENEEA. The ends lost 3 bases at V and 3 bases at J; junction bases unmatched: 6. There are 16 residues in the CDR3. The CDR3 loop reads CASSFGTGLIYNEQFF. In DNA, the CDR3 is TGTGCCAGCAGCTTCGGGACAGGGCTTATCTACAATGAGCAGTTCTTC.

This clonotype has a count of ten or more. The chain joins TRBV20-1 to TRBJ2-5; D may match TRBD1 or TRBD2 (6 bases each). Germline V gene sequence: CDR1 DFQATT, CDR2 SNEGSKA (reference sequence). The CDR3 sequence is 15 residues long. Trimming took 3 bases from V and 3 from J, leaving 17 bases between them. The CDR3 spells CSARGLTGWEETQYF. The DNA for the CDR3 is TGCAGTGCTAGGGGACTTACAGGGTGGGAAGAGACCCAGTACTTC.

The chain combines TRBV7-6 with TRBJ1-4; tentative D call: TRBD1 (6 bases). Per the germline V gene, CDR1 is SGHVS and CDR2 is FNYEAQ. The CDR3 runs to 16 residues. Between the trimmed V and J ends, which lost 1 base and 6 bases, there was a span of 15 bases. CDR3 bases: TGTGCCAGCAGCTTAGAGATGCAGGGGCGATATGAAAAACTGTTTTTT. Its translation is CASSLEMQGRYEKLFF.

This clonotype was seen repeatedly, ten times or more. CDR3 sequence reads: CASSQEGAGITEAFF. The DNA of the CDR3 is TGCGCCAGCAGCCAAGAAGGGGCGGGAATCACTGAAGCTTTCTTT. This chain connects TRBV4-1 to TRBJ1-1; TRBD1 is a possible D gene (5 bases). The CDR3 runs to 15 residues. Germline V gene lookup returns CDR1 MGHRA and CDR2 YSYEKL. Trimming took 0 bases from V and 4 from J, leaving 12 bases between them.

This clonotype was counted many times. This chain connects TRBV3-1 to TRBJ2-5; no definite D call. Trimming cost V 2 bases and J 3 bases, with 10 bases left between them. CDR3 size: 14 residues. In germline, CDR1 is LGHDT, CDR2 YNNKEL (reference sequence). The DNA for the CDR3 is TGTGCCAGCAGCCAACACTATGGTGAAGAGACCCAGTACTTC. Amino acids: CASSQHYGEETQYF.

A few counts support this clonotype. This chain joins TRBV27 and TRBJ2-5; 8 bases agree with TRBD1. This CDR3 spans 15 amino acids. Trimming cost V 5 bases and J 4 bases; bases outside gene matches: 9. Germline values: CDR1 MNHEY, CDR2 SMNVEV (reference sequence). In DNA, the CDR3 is TGTGCCAGCAGTCCCCTCCAGACAGGGGCAGAGACCCAGTACTTC. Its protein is CASSPLQTGAETQYF.

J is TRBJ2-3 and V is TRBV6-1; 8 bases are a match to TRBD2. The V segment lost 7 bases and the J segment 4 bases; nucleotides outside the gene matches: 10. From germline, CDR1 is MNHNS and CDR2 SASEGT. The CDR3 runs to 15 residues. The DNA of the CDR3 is TGTGCCAGCACCCGGGGGGGGCAGGTGGCAGATACGCAGTATTTT. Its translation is CASTRGGQVADTQYF.

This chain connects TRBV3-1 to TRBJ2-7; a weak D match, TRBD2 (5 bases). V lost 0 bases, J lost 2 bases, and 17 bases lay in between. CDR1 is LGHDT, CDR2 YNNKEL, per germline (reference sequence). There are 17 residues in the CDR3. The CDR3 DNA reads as TGTGCCAGCAGCCAAGAAGGAACTCTCCCGACTACCTACGAGCAGTACTTC. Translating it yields CASSQEGTLPTTYEQYF.